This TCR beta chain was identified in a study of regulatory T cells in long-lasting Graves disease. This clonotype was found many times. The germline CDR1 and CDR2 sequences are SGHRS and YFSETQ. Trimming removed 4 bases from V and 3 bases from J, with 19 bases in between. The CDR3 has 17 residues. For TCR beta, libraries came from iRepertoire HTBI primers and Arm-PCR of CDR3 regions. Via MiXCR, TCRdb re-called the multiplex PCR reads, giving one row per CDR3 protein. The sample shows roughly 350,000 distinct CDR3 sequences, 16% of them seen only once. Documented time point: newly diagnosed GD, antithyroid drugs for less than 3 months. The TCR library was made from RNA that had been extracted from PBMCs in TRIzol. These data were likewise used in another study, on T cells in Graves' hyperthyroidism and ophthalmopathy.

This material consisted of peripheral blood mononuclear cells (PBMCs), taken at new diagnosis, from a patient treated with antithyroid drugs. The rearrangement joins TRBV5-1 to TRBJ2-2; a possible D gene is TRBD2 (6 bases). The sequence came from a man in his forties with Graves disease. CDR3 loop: CASSRARASDDTGELFF. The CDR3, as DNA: TGCGCCAGCAGCAGAGCCAGGGCTAGCGATGACACCGGGGAGCTGTTTTTT.